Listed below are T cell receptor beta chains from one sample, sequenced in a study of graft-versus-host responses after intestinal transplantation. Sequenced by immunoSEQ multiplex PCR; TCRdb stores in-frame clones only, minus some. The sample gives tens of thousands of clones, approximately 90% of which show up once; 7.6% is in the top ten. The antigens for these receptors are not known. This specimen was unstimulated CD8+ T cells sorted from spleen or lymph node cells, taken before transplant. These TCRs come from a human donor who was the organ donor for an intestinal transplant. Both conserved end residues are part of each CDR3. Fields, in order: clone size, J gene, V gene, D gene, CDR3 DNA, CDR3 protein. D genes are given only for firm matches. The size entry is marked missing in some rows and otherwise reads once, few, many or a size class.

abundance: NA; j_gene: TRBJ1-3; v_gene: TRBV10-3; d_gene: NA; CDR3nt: TGTGCCATCAGTGCTGACGGACCTGACTCTGGAAACACCATATATTTT; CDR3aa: CAISADGPDSGNTIYF
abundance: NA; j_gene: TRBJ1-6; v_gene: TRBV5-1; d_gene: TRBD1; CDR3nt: TGCGCCAGCAGCTTGACAGGGGACGTTGATTCACCCCTCCACTTT; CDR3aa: CASSLTGDVDSPLHF
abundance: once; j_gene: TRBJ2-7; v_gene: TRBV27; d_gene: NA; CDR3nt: TGTGCCAGCAGTTCACCGGGAGCTTCCTACGAGCAGTACTTC; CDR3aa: CASSSPGASYEQYF
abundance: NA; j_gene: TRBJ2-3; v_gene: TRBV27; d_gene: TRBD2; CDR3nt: TGTGCCAGCAGTTTACTGGCTAGCGGGACAGATACGCAGTATTTT; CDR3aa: CASSLLASGTDTQYF
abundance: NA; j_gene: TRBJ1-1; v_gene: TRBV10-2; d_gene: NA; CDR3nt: TGCGCCAGCATGGTAGGGGGGAGCACTGAAGCTTTCTTT; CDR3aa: CASMVGGSTEAFF
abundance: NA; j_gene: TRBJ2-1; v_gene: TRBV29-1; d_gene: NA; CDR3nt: TGCAGCGTTGGGCGTAGTTCAGACAATGAGCAGTTCTTC; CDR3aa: CSVGRSSDNEQFF
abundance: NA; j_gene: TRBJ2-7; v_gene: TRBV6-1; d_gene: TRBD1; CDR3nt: TGTGCCAGCAGTGGATGGGACAGACTCTCCTACGAGCAGTACTTC; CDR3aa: CASSGWDRLSYEQYF
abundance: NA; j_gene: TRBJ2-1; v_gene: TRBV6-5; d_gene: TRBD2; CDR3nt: TGTGCCAGCAGTTACGGGACTAGCAGTGAGCAGTTCTTC; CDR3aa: CASSYGTSSEQFF
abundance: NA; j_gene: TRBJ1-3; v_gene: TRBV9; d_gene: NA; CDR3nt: TGTGCCAGCACCCCCGAAGGCTACTCTGGAAACACCATATATTTT; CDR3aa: CASTPEGYSGNTIYF
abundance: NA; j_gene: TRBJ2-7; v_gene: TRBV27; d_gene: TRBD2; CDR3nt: TGTGCCAGCAGTTTCCCGGGAGGGGAGAACGAGCAGTACTTC; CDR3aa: CASSFPGGENEQYF
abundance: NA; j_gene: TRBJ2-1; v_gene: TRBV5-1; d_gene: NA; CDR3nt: TGCGCCAGCAGCGATTACAATGAGCAGTTCTTC; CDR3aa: CASSDYNEQFF
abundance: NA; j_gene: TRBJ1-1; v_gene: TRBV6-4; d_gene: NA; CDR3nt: TGTGCCAGCAGTGACGGGGGGGCTAACACTGAAGCTTTCTTT; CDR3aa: CASSDGGANTEAFF
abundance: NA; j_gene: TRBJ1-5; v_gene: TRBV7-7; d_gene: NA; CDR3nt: TGTGCCAGCAGCTTAGCGCCGAGGGACAGCAATCAGCCCCAGCATTTT; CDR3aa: CASSLAPRDSNQPQHF
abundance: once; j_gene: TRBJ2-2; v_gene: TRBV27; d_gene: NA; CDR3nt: TGTGCCAGCAGTTTATCTACCGGGGAGCTGTTTTTT; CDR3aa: CASSLSTGELFF
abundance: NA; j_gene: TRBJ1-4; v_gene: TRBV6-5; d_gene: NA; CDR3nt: TGTGCCAGCAGTTACCGTTTGCTGGGCGAAAAACTGTTTTTT; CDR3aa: CASSYRLLGEKLFF
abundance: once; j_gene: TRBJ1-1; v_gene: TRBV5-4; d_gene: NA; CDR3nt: TGTGCCATCGCGTTAGATCTGGTCACTGAAGCTTTCTTT; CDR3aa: CAIALDLVTEAFF
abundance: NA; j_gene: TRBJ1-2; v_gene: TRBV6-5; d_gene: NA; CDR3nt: TGTGCCAGCAGTTACTCGGGGGGGAACTATGGCTACACCTTC; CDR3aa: CASSYSGGNYGYTF
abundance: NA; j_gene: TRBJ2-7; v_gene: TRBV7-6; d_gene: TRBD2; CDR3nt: TGTGCCAGCAGCCTGACTAGCGGGTTTTTCTACGAGCAGTACTTC; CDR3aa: CASSLTSGFFYEQYF
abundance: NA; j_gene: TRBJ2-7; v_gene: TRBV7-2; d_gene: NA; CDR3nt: TGTGCCAGCAGCTTTGGAGACAGCACCTACGAGCAGTACTTC; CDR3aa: CASSFGDSTYEQYF
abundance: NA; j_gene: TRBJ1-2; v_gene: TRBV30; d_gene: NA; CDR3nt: TGTGCCTGGGACGAGTTGGGGGACGCAGCTAACTATGGCTACACCTTC; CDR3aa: CAWDELGDAANYGYTF
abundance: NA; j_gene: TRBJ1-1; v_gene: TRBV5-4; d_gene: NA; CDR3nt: TGTGCCAGCAGCTCGTACACTGAAGCTTTCTTT; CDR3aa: CASSSYTEAFF
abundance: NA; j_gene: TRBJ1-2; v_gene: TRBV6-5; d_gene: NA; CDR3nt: TGTGCCAGCAGTTACTCGCAGGAAAGCTATGGCTACACCTTC; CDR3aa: CASSYSQESYGYTF
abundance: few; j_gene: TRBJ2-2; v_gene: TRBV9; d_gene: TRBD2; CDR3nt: TGTGCCAGCAGCGTCGGGGGGACCGGGGAGCTGTTTTTT; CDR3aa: CASSVGGTGELFF
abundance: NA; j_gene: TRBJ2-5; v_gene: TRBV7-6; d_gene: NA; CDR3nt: TGTGCCAGCAGCTTCATTCATCAAGAGACCCAGTACTTC; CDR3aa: CASSFIHQETQYF
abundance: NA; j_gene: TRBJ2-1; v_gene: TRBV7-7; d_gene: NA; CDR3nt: TGTGCCAGCAGCTTAGCGGATGGAAAAGCCTTCGGACTTTACAATGAGCAGTTCTTC; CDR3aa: CASSLADGKAFGLYNEQFF
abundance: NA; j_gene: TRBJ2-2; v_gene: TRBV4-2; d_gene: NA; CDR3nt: TGTGCCAGCAGCCAAGATCCCAGCTACACCGGGGAGCTGTTTTTT; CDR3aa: CASSQDPSYTGELFF
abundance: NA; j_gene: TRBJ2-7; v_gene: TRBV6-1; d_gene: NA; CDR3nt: TGTGCCAGCAGTGGCGGTCCGGTGGTCGAGCAGTACTTC; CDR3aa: CASSGGPVVEQYF
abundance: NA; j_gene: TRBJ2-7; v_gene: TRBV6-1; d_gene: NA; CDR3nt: TGTGCCAGCAGTGAATGGCTGGAGACCTACGAGCAGTACTTC; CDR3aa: CASSEWLETYEQYF
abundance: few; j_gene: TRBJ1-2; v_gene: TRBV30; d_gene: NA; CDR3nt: TGTGCCTGGAGTGTACTCGGAGGGATGGGTGGCTACACCTTC; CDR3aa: CAWSVLGGMGGYTF